The 4 T cell receptor beta chains listed next were all sequenced from one sample in a study of T cells in Graves' hyperthyroidism and ophthalmopathy. Regions amplified from RNA transcripts were the TCR beta CDR3 regions. First-round RT-PCR targeting the TCR CDR3 was performed with the HTBI primer set. Via MiXCR, TCRdb re-called the multiplex PCR reads, giving one row per CDR3 protein. The sample shows fewer than 650,000 distinct CDR3 sequences, more than 13% of them seen only once. Material for sequencing was blood. The receptors originated from a woman aged 18-35 years with Graves' ophthalmopathy.

The genes are TRBV7-9 and TRBJ2-2, with TRBD1 matching over 10 bases. CDR3 size: 20 residues. Germline V gene sequence: CDR1 SEHNR, CDR2 FQNEAQ (reference sequence). V lost 4 bases to trimming and J lost 1 base; unmatched junction nucleotides: 15. DNA of the CDR3: TGTGCCAGCAGCTGGATTGGGCCGGGACAGGGGCTAGAGAACACCGGGGAGCTGTTTTTT. It codes for CASSWIGPGQGLENTGELFF.

This clonotype was detected ten times or more. The CDR3 is CASSFVRGKADQPQHF. The CDR3 nucleotides read TGCGCCAGCAGCTTCGTACGGGGTAAGGCGGATCAGCCCCAGCATTTT. This rearrangement joins TRBV5-1 to TRBJ1-5; D not resolved. CDR3 length equals 16 residues. The germline gives CDR1 SGHRS, CDR2 YFSETQ. V was pared by 2 bases and J by 5 bases, with 17 bases between.

The chain joins TRBV7-9 to TRBJ1-2; 8 bases match TRBD1. V was pared by 3 bases and J by 7 bases, with 10 bases of the junction left unmatched. Germline CDR1 reads SEHNR; CDR2 reads FQNEAQ (reference sequence). The CDR3 loop spans 15 amino acids. CDR3 sequence: CASSFPGQGASGYTF. CDR3 nucleotide sequence: TGTGCCAGCAGCTTCCCAGGGCAGGGGGCGAGTGGCTACACCTTC.

This clonotype turned up a few times. This chain links TRBV5-5 with TRBJ2-1; 7 bases line up with TRBD2. This CDR3 region has 16 residues. J gave up 5 bases and V 1 base, and 9 bases lay outside the gene matches. CDR1 SGHKS and CDR2 YYEKEE come from the germline V gene (reference sequence). The CDR3 protein is CASSLTIGTKHNEQFF. The CDR3 DNA follows: TGTGCCAGCAGCTTGACCATCGGGACTAAACACAATGAGCAGTTCTTC.